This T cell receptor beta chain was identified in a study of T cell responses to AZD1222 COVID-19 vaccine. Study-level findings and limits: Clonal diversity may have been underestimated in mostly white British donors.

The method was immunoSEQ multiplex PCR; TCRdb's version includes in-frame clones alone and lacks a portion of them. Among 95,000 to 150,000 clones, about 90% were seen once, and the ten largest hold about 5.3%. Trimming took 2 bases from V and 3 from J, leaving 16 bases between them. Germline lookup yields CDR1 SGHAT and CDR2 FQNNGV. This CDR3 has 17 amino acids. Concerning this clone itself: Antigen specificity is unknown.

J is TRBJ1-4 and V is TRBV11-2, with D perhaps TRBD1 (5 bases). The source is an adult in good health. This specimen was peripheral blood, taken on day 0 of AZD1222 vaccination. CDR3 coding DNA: TGTGCCAGCAGCTTATCTCCCCCGGGCAGGGCTAATGAAAAACTGTTTTTT. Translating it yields CASSLSPPGRANEKLFF.